These T cell receptor beta chains were read from a single sample in a study of blood T cell repertoires in COVID-19. Clones were sequenced by immunoSEQ multiplex PCR, and TCRdb holds only the in-frame ones, with some missing. Counted here are roughly 180,000 clones, approximately 85% occurring once; the ten biggest clones make up approximately 1.2%. Sequenced sample: peripheral blood. Receptor source: a man aged 60-69 years who had recovered from COVID-19. The conserved cysteine and the conserved F or W are not part of the CDR3 here. A D gene is named only where the DNA matches it firmly.

d_call,v_call,cdr3_aa
-,TRBV6-5,ASSYSPGRGESPLH
-,TRBV19,ASSIGVGEWGTEAF
-,TRBV6-2/TRBV6-3,ASSWASEQY
TRBD1,TRBV27,ASLDRGNGAF
-,TRBV6-5,AIAGGLGNQPQH
-,TRBV6-6,ASSPGQGGETQY
TRBD1,TRBV5-1,ASSFAGTGGDEQY
-,TRBV6-2/TRBV6-3,ASSTQADQPQH
TRBD1,TRBV5-4,ASSFDRGQSYEQY
-,TRBV6-5,ASSYSRQKETQY
TRBD1,TRBV7-9,ASSSRGQGGNSPLH
TRBD1,TRBV13,ASSLSQTGGIGETQY
-,TRBV6-6,ASRVQGTDTQY
-,TRBV6-6,ASNRDLRTHSNQPQH
TRBD1,TRBV4-1,ASSQGDRVADTQY
-,TRBV5-1,ASSHQGLNTEAF
TRBD2,TRBV27,ASSLETSGGADTQY
TRBD1,TRBV27,ASSWTGGGQPQH
-,TRBV19,ASGRGVTEAF
-,TRBV5-1,ASSPSGSSDQPQH
TRBD1,TRBV9,ASSVGGTGVGETQY
TRBD2,TRBV24-1,ATSDGGLAGSYEQY
-,TRBV5-1,ASSLEQISEQY
-,TRBV5-1,ASSPVAGADGYT
-,TRBV10-3,AISASSRETQY